This T cell receptor (beta chain) comes out of a study of CD8 T cells in ankylosing spondylitis. Study conclusions and caveats: Significant enrichment of disease-linked clones was reported in matched ankylosing spondylitis synovial fluid. Several highly homologous variants made up a TCR beta motif, and this motif appeared characteristic of ankylosing spondylitis blood. The disease-linked clones had a CD8+ phenotype and low blood frequencies.

Germline V gene data show CDR1 as DFQATT and CDR2 as SNEGSKA (reference sequence). After removal of 6 bases from V and 0 bases from J, the junction contained 6 bases not matched to a gene. This CDR3 region has 14 residues. TCRdb reprocessed the 5' RACE reads via MiXCR and lists one record per CDR3 protein. The data hold more than 650,000 distinct CDR3 sequences, with approximately 10% observed a single time. Note on this clonotype: What it recognizes is unknown.

This TCR came from a male donor with ankylosing spondylitis. The gene calls are TRBV20-1 and TRBJ2-3, with TRBD2 matching over 7 bases. The sample comprised blood, either unsorted or a sorted T cell fraction (not recorded which). CDR3: CSALSGSSTDTQYF. The DNA of the CDR3 is TGCAGTGCCCTTAGCGGGTCTAGCACAGATACGCAGTATTTT.